The rows below give T cell receptor beta chains drawn from one sample of a study of CD8 T cell repertoires and HIV-1 epitope variants. Profiling relied on immunoSEQ multiplex PCR, and the TCRdb table lists in-frame clones only, not all of them. The sample has about 4,000 clones, roughly two thirds seen once; the top ten hold 35% to 50%. Which antigens these TCRs recognize remains unknown. The sequenced sample was cultured CD8+ T cells derived from PBMCs. The receptors derive from a male donor with HIV. CDR3s include the opening cysteine and the closing phenylalanine or tryptophan. The D gene is left open where the match is weak. The size entry is marked missing in some rows and otherwise reads once, few, many or a size class.

V,J,length,D,size,DNA,CDR3
TRBV15,TRBJ2-1,15,.,.,TGTGCCACCAGCAGTCGGCGGACCCCGTACAATGAGCAGTTCTTC,CATSSRRTPYNEQFF
TRBV29-1,TRBJ2-1,15,TRBD2,few,TGCAGCGTTGCAGCGGGAGAACTCACTTACAATGAGCAGTTCTTC,CSVAAGELTYNEQFF
TRBV7-9,TRBJ2-7,14,.,.,TGTGCCAGCAGCGAGGGGGGGAGGGCCTACGAGCAGTACTTC,CASSEGGRAYEQYF
TRBV4-3,TRBJ2-7,16,TRBD2,few,TGCGCCAGCAGCCAAGAAGCCGGGACTAGCAACTACGAGCAGTACTTC,CASSQEAGTSNYEQYF
TRBV30,TRBJ2-4,15,.,.,TGTGCCTGGAGTGCCGGGTCCGGGGCGGGAAACATTCAGTACTTC,CAWSAGSGAGNIQYF
TRBV28,TRBJ1-1,13,.,.,TGTGCCAGCGGATTCAGTGCGAACACTGAAGCTTTCTTT,CASGFSANTEAFF
TRBV5-4,TRBJ1-2,12,.,.,TGTGCCAGCAGCCTCGACACTGTTGGCTACACCTTC,CASSLDTVGYTF
TRBV7-9,TRBJ1-1,12,.,.,TGTGCCAGCAGACTTACAGGAACAGAAGCTTTCTTT,CASRLTGTEAFF
TRBV4-1,TRBJ2-1,16,TRBD1,.,TGCGCCAGCAGCCCTGACAGGGGTAGCTCCTACAATGAGCAGTTCTTC,CASSPDRGSSYNEQFF
TRBV5-4,TRBJ1-6,16,.,.,TGTGCCAGCAGCTTGGACAGTAGCTCCTATAATTCACCCCTCCACTTT,CASSLDSSSYNSPLHF
TRBV5-6,TRBJ1-1,13,.,.,TGTGCCAGCAGCCGTGGGGGGGGCCCCGGGGCTTTCTTT,CASSRGGGPGAFF
TRBV5-8,TRBJ2-7,15,TRBD1,.,TGTGCCAGCCCCACATGGGTACAGGGGGACTACGAGCAGTACTTC,CASPTWVQGDYEQYF